This note documents a single TCR beta chain sequence. Its target is not known. UMIs and sample barcodes were carried by the TCR alpha and TCR beta cDNA libraries that 5'RACE produced using constant-segment primers. One entry per CDR3 protein, called by TCRdb with MiXCR from the 5' RACE reads. The data contain roughly 370,000 distinct CDR3 sequences, about 15% of them seen just once; the ten biggest clones take up approximately 21%. The data are from a study of T-cell memory formation after mild COVID-19. Whole-study results and caveats: Contracting clones localized mainly to CM and EM when CD4+ and mainly to EMRA when CD8+.

V was pared by 0 bases and J by 3 bases, with 9 bases between. This CDR3 spans 14 amino acids. CDR1 is SGHNT, CDR2 YYREEE, per germline (reference sequence). This sequence joins TRBV5-4 and TRBJ1-1; D gene uncertain. The sample consisted of PBMCs or a T cell subset sorted from them (not recorded which). This sequence originates from a man aged 18 to 29 who had mild COVID-19 (a few samples of this study predate the infection). Cell type and time point are not known. The CDR3 sequence is CASSLALGHTEAFF. In DNA form, the CDR3 reads TGTGCCAGCAGCTTGGCTCTCGGCCACACTGAAGCTTTCTTT.